This T cell receptor (beta chain) comes out of a study of blood T cell repertoires in COVID-19. Study overall: Researchers got acute and convalescent COVID-19 samples from the United States, Italy and Spain. PBMCs, B-cell-depleted T cells, or T cells were the source of the cDNA or gDNA that made up the material.

Enrolled during active infection, Seattle patients were then followed longitudinally. Original processing notes: Reference gene primer amplification gave nucleated cell count estimates. Repertoires were generated with immunoSEQ multiplex PCR, while TCRdb's copy carries only in-frame clones and drops some. From that table come the V and J calls and clone size; the DNA was used to work out D and trimming. The sample lists under 200,000 clones, approximately 86% seen once, with about 2.6% in the top ten. J was trimmed by 3 bases and V by 1 base; bases with no gene match: 0. CDR1 is MNHEY, CDR2 SVGAGI, per germline. CDR3 length: 13 residues.

The chain employs TRBV6-5 and TRBJ2-7; TRBD2 matches at 7 bases. The clonotype was recovered from a woman older than 75 with COVID-19, enrolled during active disease. The sequenced sample consisted of peripheral blood. CDR3 nucleotide sequence: TGTGCCAGCAGTTACTGGGAGGGCTACGAGCAGTACTTC. Translating it yields CASSYWEGYEQYF.